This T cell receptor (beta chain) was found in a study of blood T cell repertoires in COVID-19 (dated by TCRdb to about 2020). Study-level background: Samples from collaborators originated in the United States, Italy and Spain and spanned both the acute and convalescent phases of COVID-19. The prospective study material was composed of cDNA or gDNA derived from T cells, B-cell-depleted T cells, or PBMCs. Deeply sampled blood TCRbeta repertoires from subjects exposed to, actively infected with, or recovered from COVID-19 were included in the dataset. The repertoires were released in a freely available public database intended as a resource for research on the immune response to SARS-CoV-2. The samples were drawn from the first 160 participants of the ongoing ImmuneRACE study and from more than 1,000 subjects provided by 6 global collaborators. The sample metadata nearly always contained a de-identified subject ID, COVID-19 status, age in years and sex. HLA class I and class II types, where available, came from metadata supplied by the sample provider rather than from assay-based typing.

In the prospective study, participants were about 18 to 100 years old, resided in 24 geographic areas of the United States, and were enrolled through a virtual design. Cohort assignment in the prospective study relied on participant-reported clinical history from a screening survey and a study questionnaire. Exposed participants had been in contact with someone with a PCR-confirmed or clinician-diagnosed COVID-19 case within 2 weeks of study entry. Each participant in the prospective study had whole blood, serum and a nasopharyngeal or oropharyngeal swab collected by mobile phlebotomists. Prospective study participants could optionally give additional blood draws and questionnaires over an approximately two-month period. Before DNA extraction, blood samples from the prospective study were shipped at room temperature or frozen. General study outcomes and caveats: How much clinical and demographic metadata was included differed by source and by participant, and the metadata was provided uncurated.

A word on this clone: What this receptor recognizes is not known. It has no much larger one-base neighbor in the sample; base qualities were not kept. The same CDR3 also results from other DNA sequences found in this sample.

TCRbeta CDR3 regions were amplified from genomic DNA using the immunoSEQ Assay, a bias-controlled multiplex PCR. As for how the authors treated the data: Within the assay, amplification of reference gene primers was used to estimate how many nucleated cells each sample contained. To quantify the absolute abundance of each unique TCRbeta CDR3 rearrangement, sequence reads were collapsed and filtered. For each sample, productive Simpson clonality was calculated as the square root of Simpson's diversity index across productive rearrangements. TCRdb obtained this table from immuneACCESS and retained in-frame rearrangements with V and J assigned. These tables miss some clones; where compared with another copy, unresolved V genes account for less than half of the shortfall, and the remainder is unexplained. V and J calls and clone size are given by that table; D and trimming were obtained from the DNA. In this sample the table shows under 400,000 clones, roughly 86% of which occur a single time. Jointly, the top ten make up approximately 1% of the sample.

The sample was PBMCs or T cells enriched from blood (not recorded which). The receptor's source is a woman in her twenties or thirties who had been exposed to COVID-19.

The CDR3 is CSASSGYSNQPQHF. The nucleotides read TGCAGTGCTAGTTCCGGGTATAGCAATCAGCCCCAGCATTTT. The chain joins TRBV20-1 to TRBJ1-5; the D gene remains uncertain. Including the terminal cysteine and phenylalanine, the CDR3 comprises 14 residues. Only the CDR3 DNA is retained, 42 bases long and in frame from the first base. Trimming at the junction amounts to 3 bases on V and 0 bases on J, and the germline ends lie 9 bases apart. CDR1 DFQATT and CDR2 SNEGSKA were looked up in the germline V gene (reference sequence).